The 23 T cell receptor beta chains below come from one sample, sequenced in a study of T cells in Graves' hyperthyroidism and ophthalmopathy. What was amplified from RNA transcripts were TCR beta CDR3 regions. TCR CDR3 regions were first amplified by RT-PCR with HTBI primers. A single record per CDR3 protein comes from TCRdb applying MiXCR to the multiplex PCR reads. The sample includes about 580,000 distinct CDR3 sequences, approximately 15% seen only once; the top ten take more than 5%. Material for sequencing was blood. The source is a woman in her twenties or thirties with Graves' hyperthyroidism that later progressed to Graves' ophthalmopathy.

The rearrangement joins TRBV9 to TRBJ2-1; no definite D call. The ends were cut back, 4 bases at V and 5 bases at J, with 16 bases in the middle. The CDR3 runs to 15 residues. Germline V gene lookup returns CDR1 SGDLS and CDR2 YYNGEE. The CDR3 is CASSPRLESHNEQFF. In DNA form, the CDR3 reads TGTGCCAGCAGCCCCCGATTAGAGTCCCACAATGAGCAGTTCTTC. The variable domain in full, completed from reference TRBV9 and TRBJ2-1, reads DSGVTQTPKHLITATGQRVTLRCSPRSGDLSVYWYQQSLDQGLQFLIQYYNGEERAKGNILERFSAQQFPDLHSELNLSSLELGDSALYFCASSPRLESHNEQFFGPGTRLTVL.

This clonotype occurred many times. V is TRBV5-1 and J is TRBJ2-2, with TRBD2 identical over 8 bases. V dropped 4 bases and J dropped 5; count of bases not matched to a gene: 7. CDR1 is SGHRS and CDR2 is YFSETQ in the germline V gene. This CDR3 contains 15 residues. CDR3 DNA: TGCGCCAGCAGCAGAGCGGGAGTTGTAACCGGGGAGCTGTTTTTT. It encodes CASSRAGVVTGELFF.

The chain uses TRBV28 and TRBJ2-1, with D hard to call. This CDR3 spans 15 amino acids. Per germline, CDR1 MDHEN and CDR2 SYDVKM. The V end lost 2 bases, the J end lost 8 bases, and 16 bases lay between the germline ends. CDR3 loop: CASSLLPLSGDEQFF. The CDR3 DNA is TGTGCCAGCAGTTTACTACCTTTATCGGGCGATGAGCAGTTCTTC.

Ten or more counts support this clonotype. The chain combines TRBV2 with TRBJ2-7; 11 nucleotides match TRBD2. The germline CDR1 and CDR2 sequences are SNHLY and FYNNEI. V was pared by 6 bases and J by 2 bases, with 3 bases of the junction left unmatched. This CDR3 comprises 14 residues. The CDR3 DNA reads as TGTGCCAGCAGCGGGACTAGCGGCGCCTACGAGCAGTACTTC. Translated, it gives CASSGTSGAYEQYF.

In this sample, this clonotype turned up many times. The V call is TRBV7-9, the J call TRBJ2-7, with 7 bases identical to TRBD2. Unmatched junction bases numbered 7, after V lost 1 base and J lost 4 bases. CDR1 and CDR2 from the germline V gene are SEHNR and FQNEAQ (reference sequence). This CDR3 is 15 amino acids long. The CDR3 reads CASSLDGTTRYEQYF. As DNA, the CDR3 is TGTGCCAGCAGCTTAGACGGGACTACCCGTTACGAGCAGTACTTC.

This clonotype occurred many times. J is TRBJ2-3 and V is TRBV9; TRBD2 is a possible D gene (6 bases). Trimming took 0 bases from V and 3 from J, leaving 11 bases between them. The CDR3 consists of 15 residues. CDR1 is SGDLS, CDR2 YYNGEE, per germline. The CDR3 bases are TGTGCCAGCAGCGTAGGAGGAGGGCCGACAGATACGCAGTATTTT. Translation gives CASSVGGGPTDTQYF.

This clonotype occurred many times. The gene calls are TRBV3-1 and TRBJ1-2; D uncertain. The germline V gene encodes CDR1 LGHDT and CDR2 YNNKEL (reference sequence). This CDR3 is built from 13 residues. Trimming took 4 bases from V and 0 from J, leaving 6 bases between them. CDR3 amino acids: CASSPDANYGYTF. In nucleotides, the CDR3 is TGTGCCAGCAGCCCGGACGCTAACTATGGCTACACCTTC.

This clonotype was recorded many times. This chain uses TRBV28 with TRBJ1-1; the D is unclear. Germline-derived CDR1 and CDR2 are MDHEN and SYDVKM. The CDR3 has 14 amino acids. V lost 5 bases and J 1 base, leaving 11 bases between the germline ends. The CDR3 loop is CASSDTFSNTEAFF. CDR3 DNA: TGTGCCAGCAGTGACACTTTTTCGAACACTGAAGCTTTCTTT.

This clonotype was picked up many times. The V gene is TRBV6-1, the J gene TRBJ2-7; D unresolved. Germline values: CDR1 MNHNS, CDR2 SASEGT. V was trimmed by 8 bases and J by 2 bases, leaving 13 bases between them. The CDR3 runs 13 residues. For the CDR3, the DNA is TGTGCCAGCTTGGTTGAACATCCCTACGAGCAGTACTTC. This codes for CASLVEHPYEQYF.

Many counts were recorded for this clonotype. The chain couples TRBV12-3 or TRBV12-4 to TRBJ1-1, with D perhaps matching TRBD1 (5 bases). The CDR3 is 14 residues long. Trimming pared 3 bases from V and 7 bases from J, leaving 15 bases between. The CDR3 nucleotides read TGTGCCAGCAGTTTTGGGACCGAGGCCAATGAAGCTTTCTTT. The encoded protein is CASSFGTEANEAFF.

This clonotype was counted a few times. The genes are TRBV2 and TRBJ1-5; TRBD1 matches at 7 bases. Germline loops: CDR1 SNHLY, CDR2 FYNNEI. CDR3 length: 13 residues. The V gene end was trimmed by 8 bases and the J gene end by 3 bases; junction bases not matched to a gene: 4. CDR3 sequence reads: CASGGQLNQPQHF. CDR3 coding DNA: TGTGCCAGCGGGGGACAGCTCAATCAGCCCCAGCATTTT. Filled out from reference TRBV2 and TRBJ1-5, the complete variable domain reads EPEVTQTPSHQVTQMGQEVILRCVPISNHLYFYWYRQILGQKVEFLVSFYNNEISEKSEIFDDQFSVERPDGSNFTLKIRSTKLEDSAMYFCASGGQLNQPQHFGDGTRLSIL.

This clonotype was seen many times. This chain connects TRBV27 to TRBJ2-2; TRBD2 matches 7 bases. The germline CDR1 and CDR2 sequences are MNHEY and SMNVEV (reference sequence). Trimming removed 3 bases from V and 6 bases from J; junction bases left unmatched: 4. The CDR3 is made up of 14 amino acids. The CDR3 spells CASSFGGSSGELFF. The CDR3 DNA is TGTGCCAGCAGTTTTGGCGGGAGCTCCGGGGAGCTGTTTTTT.

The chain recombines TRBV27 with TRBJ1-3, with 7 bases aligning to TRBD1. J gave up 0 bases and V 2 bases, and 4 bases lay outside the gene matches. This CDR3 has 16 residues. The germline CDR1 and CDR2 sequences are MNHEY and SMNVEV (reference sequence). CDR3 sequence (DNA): TGTGCCAGCAGTTTACCGGGACAGAGCTCTGGAAACACCATATATTTT. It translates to CASSLPGQSSGNTIYF.

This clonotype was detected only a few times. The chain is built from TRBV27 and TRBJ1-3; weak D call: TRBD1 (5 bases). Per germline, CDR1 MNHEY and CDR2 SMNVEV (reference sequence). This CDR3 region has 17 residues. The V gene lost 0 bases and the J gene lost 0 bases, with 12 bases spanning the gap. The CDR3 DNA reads TGTGCCAGCAGTTTATCGGGGGGTTTGTTCTCTGGAAACACCATATATTTT. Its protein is CASSLSGGLFSGNTIYF.

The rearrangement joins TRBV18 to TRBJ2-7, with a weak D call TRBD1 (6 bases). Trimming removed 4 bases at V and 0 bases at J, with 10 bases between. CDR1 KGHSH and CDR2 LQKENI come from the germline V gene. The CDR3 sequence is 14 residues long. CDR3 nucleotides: TGTGCCAGCTCACTACGGACAGACTCCTACGAGCAGTACTTC. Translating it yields CASSLRTDSYEQYF.

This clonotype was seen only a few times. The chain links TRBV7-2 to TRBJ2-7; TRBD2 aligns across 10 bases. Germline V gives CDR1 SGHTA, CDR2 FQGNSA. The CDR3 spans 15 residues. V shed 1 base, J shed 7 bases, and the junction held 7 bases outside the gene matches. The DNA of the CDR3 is TGTGCCAGCAGCTTAGGAAGACTAGCGGGTGGTGAGCAGTACTTC. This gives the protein CASSLGRLAGGEQYF.

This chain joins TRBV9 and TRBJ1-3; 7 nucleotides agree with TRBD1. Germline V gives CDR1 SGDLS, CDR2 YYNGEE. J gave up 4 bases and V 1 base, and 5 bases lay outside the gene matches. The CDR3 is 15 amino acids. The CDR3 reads CASSVMGTVGNTIYF. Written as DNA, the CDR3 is TGTGCCAGCAGCGTAATGGGGACAGTAGGAAACACCATATATTTT.

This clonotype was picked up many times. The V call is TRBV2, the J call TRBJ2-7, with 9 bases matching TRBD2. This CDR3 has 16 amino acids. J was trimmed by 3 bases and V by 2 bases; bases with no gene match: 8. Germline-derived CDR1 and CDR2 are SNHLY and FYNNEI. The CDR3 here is CASSEIGRAGGYEQYF. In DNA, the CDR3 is TGTGCCAGCAGTGAAATCGGTCGAGCGGGAGGCTACGAGCAGTACTTC.

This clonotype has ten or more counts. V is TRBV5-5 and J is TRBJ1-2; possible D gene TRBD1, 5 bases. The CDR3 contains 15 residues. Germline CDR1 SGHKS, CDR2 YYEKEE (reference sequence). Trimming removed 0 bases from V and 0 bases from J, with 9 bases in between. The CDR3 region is CASSLEGDSNYGYTF. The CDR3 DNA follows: TGTGCCAGCAGCTTGGAAGGGGATTCTAACTATGGCTACACCTTC.

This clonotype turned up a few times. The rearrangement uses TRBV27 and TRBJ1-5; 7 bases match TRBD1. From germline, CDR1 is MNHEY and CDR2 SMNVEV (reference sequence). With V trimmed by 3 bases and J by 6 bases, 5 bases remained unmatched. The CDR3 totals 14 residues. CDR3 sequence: CASSFRGELQPQHF. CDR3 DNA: TGTGCCAGCAGTTTCAGGGGGGAGCTTCAGCCCCAGCATTTT.

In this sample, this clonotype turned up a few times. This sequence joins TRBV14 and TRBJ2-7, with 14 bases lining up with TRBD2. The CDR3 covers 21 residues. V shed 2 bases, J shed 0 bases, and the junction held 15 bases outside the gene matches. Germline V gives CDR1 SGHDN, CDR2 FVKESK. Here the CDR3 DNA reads TGTGCCAGCAGCCAACTTCCGGGACTAGCGGGAGTAAGTTTAAGCTCCTACGAGCAGTACTTC. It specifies CASSQLPGLAGVSLSSYEQYF.

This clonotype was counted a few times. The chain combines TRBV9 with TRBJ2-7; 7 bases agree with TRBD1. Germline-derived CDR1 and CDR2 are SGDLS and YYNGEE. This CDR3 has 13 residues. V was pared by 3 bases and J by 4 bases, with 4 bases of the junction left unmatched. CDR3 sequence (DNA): TGTGCCAGCAGCGGGGGACAGACTTACGAGCAGTACTTC. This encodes CASSGGQTYEQYF.

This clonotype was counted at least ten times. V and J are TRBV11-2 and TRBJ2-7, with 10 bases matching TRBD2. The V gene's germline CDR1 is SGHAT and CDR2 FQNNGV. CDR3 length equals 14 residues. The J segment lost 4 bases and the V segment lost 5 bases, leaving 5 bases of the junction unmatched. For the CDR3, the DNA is TGTGCCAGCAGCCCTAGCGGGAGATGGTACGAGCAGTACTTC. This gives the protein CASSPSGRWYEQYF.